Listed here are 30 T cell receptor beta chains from one sample, sequenced in a study of T cell responses to AZD1222 COVID-19 vaccine. This table comes from immunoSEQ multiplex PCR, and its TCRdb copy is limited to in-frame clones, with some not included. The repertoire holds some 79,000 clones, with 75% to 90% as singletons. The source was peripheral blood, collected 28 days after the second AZD1222 dose. These receptors were taken from an adult who received the AZD1222 COVID-19 vaccine.

The chain joins TRBV5-8 to TRBJ1-6; the D gene is possibly TRBD1 (5 bases). V was trimmed by 3 bases and J by 7 bases, leaving 11 bases between them. Germline V gene data show CDR1 as SGHTS and CDR2 as YDEGEE. There are 14 residues in the CDR3. The CDR3 region is CASSSGRINSPLHF. DNA of the CDR3: TGTGCCAGCAGCTCGGGACGGATAAATTCACCCCTCCACTTT. Together with reference TRBV5-8 and TRBJ1-6, the CDR3 gives the full variable domain: EAGVTQSPTHLIKTRGQQATLRCSPISGHTSVYWYQQALGLGLQFLLWYDEGEERNRGNFPPRFSGRQFPNYSSELNVNALELEDSALYLCASSSGRINSPLHFGNGTRLTVT.

In its sample, this clone was seen a few times. CDR3: CASTTGSNTGELFF. DNA for the CDR3: TGTGCCAGTACGACAGGGTCGAACACCGGGGAGCTGTTTTTT. The genes are TRBV19 and TRBJ2-2, with 7 bases fitting TRBD1. Germline assignment: CDR1 LNHDA and CDR2 SQIVND (reference sequence). V was pared by 7 bases and J by 0 bases, with 2 bases of the junction left unmatched. The CDR3 totals 14 residues.

The rearrangement links TRBV30 to TRBJ1-5; D is undetermined. V lost 2 bases to trimming and J lost 5 bases, with 16 bases between them. The CDR3 runs to 15 residues. CDR1 and CDR2 from the germline V gene are GTSNPN and SVGIG (reference sequence). CDR3 protein: CAWSRRPGGYQPQHF. The CDR3 region has the DNA TGTGCCTGGAGTAGAAGGCCGGGCGGTTATCAGCCCCAGCATTTT.

The chain's CDR3 is CASSLIIGGEAFF. DNA for the CDR3: TGTGCCAGCAGTTTAATCATCGGTGGTGAAGCTTTCTTT. This rearrangement joins TRBV27 to TRBJ1-1, with D unclear. Trimming took 2 bases from V and 7 from J, leaving 11 bases between them. The CDR3 covers 13 residues. CDR1 and CDR2 from the germline V gene are MNHEY and SMNVEV (reference sequence).

This clone was counted only a few times. The V call is TRBV6-5, the J call TRBJ2-2; TRBD2 matches 8 bases. Germline V lookup: CDR1 MNHEY, CDR2 SVGAGI. CDR3 size: 15 residues. With 5 bases clipped from V and 7 bases from J, the junction kept 9 bases outside the gene matches. Written as DNA, the CDR3 is TGTGCCAGCAGTACCCAAGCGGGAGCTCACGGGGAGCTGTTTTTT. Its translation is CASSTQAGAHGELFF.

This chain joins TRBV11-3 and TRBJ2-5; TRBD1 or TRBD2 may be the D gene (5 bases each). The CDR3 is made up of 17 amino acids. V was trimmed by 0 bases and J by 3 bases, leaving 17 bases between them. Per germline, CDR1 SGHNT and CDR2 YENEEA. The CDR3 DNA reads TGTGCCAGCAGCTTAGAGAGGCTTCCGGGGCTGGAAGAGACCCAGTACTTC. This sequence encodes CASSLERLPGLEETQYF.

V gene TRBV3-1 (or the pseudogene TRBV3-2) combines with J gene TRBJ2-5; the match to TRBD2 covers 13 bases. J lost 5 bases, V lost 4 bases, and 4 bases had no gene match. CDR1 is LGHDT and CDR2 is YNNKEL in the germline V gene (reference sequence). This CDR3 has 15 amino acids. The CDR3 DNA sequence: TGTGCCAGCAGCCTTCAGACTAGCGGGGGGGAGACCCAGTACTTC. The encoded protein is CASSLQTSGGETQYF.

The V gene is TRBV7-9, the J gene TRBJ2-7, with D hard to call. Germline lookup yields CDR1 SEHNR and CDR2 FQNEAQ (reference sequence). The V gene lost 2 bases and the J gene lost 7 bases, with 15 bases spanning the gap. The CDR3 covers 14 residues. CDR3 sequence reads: CASSLRPAVGEQYF. DNA of the CDR3: TGTGCCAGCAGCTTAAGACCCGCGGTGGGGGAGCAGTACTTC.

This chain links TRBV27 with TRBJ1-2; TRBD1 aligns across 7 bases. Germline CDR1 MNHEY, CDR2 SMNVEV (reference sequence). CDR3 size: 16 residues. The junction had 8 bases not matched to a gene; V was cut back by 0 bases and J by 4 bases. The CDR3 sequence is CASSLSFTGEAYGYTF. DNA for the CDR3: TGTGCCAGCAGTTTATCGTTTACAGGGGAGGCCTATGGCTACACCTTC.

The chain uses TRBV7-2 and TRBJ1-1; D is possibly TRBD1 (6 bases). Germline CDR1 is SGHTA and CDR2 is FQGNSA. CDR3 size: 14 residues. Deletions cut 4 bases from V and 1 base from J, with 10 bases between. The DNA of the CDR3 is TGTGCCAGCAGCTCGAGGACAGCGAACACTGAAGCTTTCTTT. Translating it yields CASSSRTANTEAFF.

CDR3 loop: CASGPPREQETQYF. The CDR3, as DNA: TGTGCCAGCGGGCCCCCCCGTGAGCAAGAGACCCAGTACTTC. J is TRBJ2-5 and V is TRBV7-9; D is undetermined. The CDR3 totals 14 residues. V gave up 8 bases and J gave up 2 bases, with 15 bases separating them. Germline assignment: CDR1 SEHNR and CDR2 FQNEAQ (reference sequence).

The chain couples TRBV28 to TRBJ2-5; 8 bases line up with TRBD1. Germline-derived CDR1 and CDR2 are MDHEN and SYDVKM. Trimming took 4 bases from V and 0 from J; bases not matched to a gene: 4. The CDR3 consists of 15 residues. The CDR3 protein is CASSWRTGYQETQYF. For the CDR3, the DNA is TGTGCCAGCAGTTGGAGGACAGGGTACCAAGAGACCCAGTACTTC. The variable domain in full, with the rest retrieved from reference TRBV28 and TRBJ2-5, is DVKVTQSSRYLVKRTGEKVFLECVQDMDHENMFWYRQDPGLGLRLIYFSYDVKMKEKGDIPEGYSVSREKKERFSLILESASTNQTSMYLCASSWRTGYQETQYFGPGTRLLVL.

The sample holds one count of this clone. V and J are TRBV5-4 and TRBJ2-1, with TRBD2 matching over 10 bases. The CDR3 runs 15 residues. In germline, CDR1 is SGHNT, CDR2 YYREEE (reference sequence). V shed 1 base and J 10 bases; nucleotides not matched to a gene: 8. CDR3 residues: CASSLKAGGPEEQFF. For the CDR3, the DNA is TGTGCCAGCAGCTTGAAAGCGGGAGGGCCCGAAGAGCAGTTCTTC.

This chain connects TRBV5-1 to TRBJ2-2, with 10 bases lining up with TRBD2. The V gene end was trimmed by 2 bases and the J gene end by 7 bases; junction bases not matched to a gene: 5. The germline CDR1 and CDR2 sequences are SGHRS and YFSETQ. The CDR3 consists of 15 residues. The CDR3 sequence is CASSFLAGADGELFF. The CDR3 region has the DNA TGCGCCAGCAGCTTCCTAGCGGGAGCTGACGGGGAGCTGTTTTTT.

The CDR3 DNA reads as TGCGCCAGCAGCTTGGACGGGACAGCGGGGGTCTCCTACGAGCAGTACTTC. It codes for CASSLDGTAGVSYEQYF. The V call is TRBV5-1, the J call TRBJ2-7; D is possibly TRBD2 (8 bases). Trimming shortened V by 0 bases and J by 0 bases, and 16 bases separated the two germline ends. Germline CDR1 and CDR2: SGHRS and YFSETQ. This CDR3 region has 17 residues.

The V gene is TRBV6-2 or TRBV6-3, the J gene TRBJ2-2; weak D call: TRBD1 (6 bases). CDR1 and CDR2 (germline): MNHEY, SVGEGT. The CDR3 has 16 amino acids. V was clipped by 4 bases and J by 4 bases, with 16 bases between them. The CDR3 reads CASSFRNLQGTGELFF. CDR3 DNA sequence: TGTGCCAGCAGTTTTCGAAACCTACAGGGCACCGGGGAGCTGTTTTTT.

The J gene is TRBJ1-5, the V gene TRBV12-3 or TRBV12-4, with D perhaps matching TRBD1 (6 bases). The CDR3 consists of 11 residues. V was trimmed by 4 bases and J by 11 bases, leaving 9 bases between them. For the CDR3, the DNA is TGTGCCAGCAGTTCAACAGGGTCCCAGCATTTT. It codes for CASSSTGSQHF.

This clone was seen once. The J gene is TRBJ1-6, the V gene TRBV28; D possibly corresponds to TRBD1 (5 bases). This CDR3 spans 16 amino acids. Germline CDR1 MDHEN, CDR2 SYDVKM. V lost 10 bases to trimming and J lost 4 bases, with 20 bases between them. This CDR3 reads CATRDRLGDYNSPLHF. DNA for the CDR3: TGTGCCACCAGGGACCGCCTAGGGGATTATAATTCACCCCTCCACTTT.

The genes are TRBV7-9 and TRBJ2-2; 7 nucleotides agree with TRBD1. CDR1 SEHNR and CDR2 FQNEAQ come from the germline V gene (reference sequence). Unmatched junction bases numbered 7, after V lost 2 bases and J lost 4 bases. This CDR3 spans 16 amino acids. The CDR3 sequence: CASSLQATGRTGELFF. For the CDR3, the DNA is TGTGCCAGCAGCTTACAGGCGACAGGGCGCACCGGGGAGCTGTTTTTT. Drawing the rest from reference TRBV7-9 and TRBJ2-2, the complete variable domain is DTGVSQNPRHKITKRGQNVTFRCDPISEHNRLYWYRQTLGQGPEFLTYFQNEAQLEKSRLLSDRFSAERPKGSFSTLEIQRTEQGDSAMYLCASSLQATGRTGELFFGEGSRLTVL.

The rearrangement links TRBV7-2 to TRBJ2-3; D unclear. V lost 0 bases, J lost 8 bases, and 18 bases lay in between. This CDR3 spans 16 amino acids. Per germline, CDR1 SGHTA and CDR2 FQGNSA. The CDR3 nucleotides are TGTGCCAGCAGCTTAGCGACCCTAGAGACGTACATTACGCAGTATTTT. Encoded protein: CASSLATLETYITQYF.

V is TRBV6-2 or TRBV6-3 and J is TRBJ2-1; TRBD2 might be the D (8 bases). CDR1 MNHEY and CDR2 SVGEGT come from the germline V gene. The CDR3 contains 18 residues. Trimming took off 5 bases at V and 6 bases at J, with 26 bases between the two ends. As DNA, the CDR3 is TGTGCCAGCAGTAACCGACAGGGTGGTAGCGGGAAGGGCAATGAGCAGTTCTTC. It specifies CASSNRQGGSGKGNEQFF.

This chain uses TRBV5-8 with TRBJ1-5, with no clear D. The CDR3 runs 15 residues. Deletions cut 0 bases from V and 4 bases from J, with 11 bases between. The germline CDR1 and CDR2 sequences are SGHTS and YDEGEE. The CDR3 sequence is CASSLADMGNQPQHF. The CDR3 DNA follows: TGTGCCAGCAGCTTGGCCGATATGGGGAATCAGCCCCAGCATTTT.

The chain has TRBV27 and TRBJ1-4; weak D call: TRBD1 (5 bases). Trimming took 5 bases from V and 6 from J, leaving 16 bases between them. This CDR3 contains 15 residues. Germline CDR1 reads MNHEY; CDR2 reads SMNVEV (reference sequence). The CDR3 here is CASSPSGADYEKLFF. DNA for the CDR3: TGTGCCAGCAGTCCATCCGGGGCAGACTATGAAAAACTGTTTTTT. Complete variable domain (other parts from reference TRBV27 and TRBJ1-4): EAQVTQNPRYLITVTGKKLTVTCSQNMNHEYMSWYRQDPGLGLRQIYYSMNVEVTDKGDVPEGYKVSRKEKRNFPLILESPSPNQTSLYFCASSPSGADYEKLFFGSGTQLSVL.

The V call is TRBV27, the J call TRBJ1-5; TRBD1 agrees at 8 bases. Trimming removed 8 bases from V and 0 bases from J; junction bases left unmatched: 6. Per germline, CDR1 MNHEY and CDR2 SMNVEV (reference sequence). The length of the CDR3 is 15 residues. The DNA for the CDR3 is TGTGCCAGCGCCAGGGACAGGTTTAGCAATCAGCCCCAGCATTTT. Protein sequence: CASARDRFSNQPQHF.

This chain links TRBV7-8 with TRBJ1-4; 9 positions match TRBD1. V was pared by 3 bases and J by 6 bases, with 2 bases of the junction left unmatched. The CDR3 runs to 14 residues. Germline values: CDR1 SGHVS, CDR2 FQNEAQ. This chain's CDR3 is CASSFGQGYEKLFF. In DNA, the CDR3 is TGTGCCAGCAGCTTCGGACAGGGGTATGAAAAACTGTTTTTT. The whole variable domain, filled in from reference TRBV7-8 and TRBJ1-4, reads GAGVSQSPRYKVAKRGQDVALRCDPISGHVSLFWYQQALGQGPEFLTYFQNEAQLDKSGLPSDRFFAERPEGSVSTLKIQRTQQEDSAVYLCASSFGQGYEKLFFGSGTQLSVL.

This clone was seen more than once but under ten times. The chain carries TRBV5-1 and TRBJ1-1; 7 bases line up with TRBD1. Germline V lookup: CDR1 SGHRS, CDR2 YFSETQ. This CDR3 comprises 13 residues. J was trimmed by 1 base and V by 5 bases; bases with no gene match: 2. CDR3 sequence reads: CASRRTGNTEAFF. The CDR3, as DNA: TGCGCCAGCAGACGGACAGGGAACACTGAAGCTTTCTTT.

This clone has a single count. The chain links TRBV19 to TRBJ1-1; 9 nucleotides agree with TRBD1. The germline CDR1 and CDR2 sequences are LNHDA and SQIVND (reference sequence). J lost 6 bases, V lost 5 bases, and 13 bases had no gene match. The CDR3 consists of 16 residues. CDR3 in amino acids: CASSPRQGEGFPEAFF. The CDR3 DNA sequence: TGTGCCAGTAGTCCACGACAGGGGGAAGGATTCCCTGAAGCTTTCTTT.

The chain uses TRBV5-6 and TRBJ2-2; possibly TRBD2 for D (6 bases). Germline loops: CDR1 SGHDT, CDR2 YYEEEE. There are 14 residues in the CDR3. Trimming cost V 4 bases and J 7 bases, with 14 bases left between them. Written as DNA, the CDR3 is TGTGCCAGCAGCCCCCTTGGGGGGAACGGGGAGCTGTTTTTT. It is translated as CASSPLGGNGELFF. Drawing the rest from reference TRBV5-6 and TRBJ2-2, the complete variable domain is DAGVTQSPTHLIKTRGQQVTLRCSPKSGHDTVSWYQQALGQGPQFIFQYYEEEERQRGNFPDRFSGHQFPNYSSELNVNALLLGDSALYLCASSPLGGNGELFFGEGSRLTVL.

The J gene is TRBJ1-4, the V gene TRBV15; the D is unclear. There are 14 residues in the CDR3. Germline CDR1 is LNHNV and CDR2 is YYDKDF (reference sequence). The V and J ends lost 4 bases and 4 bases respectively, with 10 bases between them. The CDR3 DNA follows: TGTGCCACCAGCACCTTGGGCAATAATGAAAAACTGTTTTTT. Translating gives CATSTLGNNEKLFF.

J is TRBJ2-1 and V is TRBV11-2; 8 bases align to TRBD2. This CDR3 is 16 amino acids long. Germline assignment: CDR1 SGHAT and CDR2 FQNNGV. Trimming took 6 bases from V and 7 from J; bases not matched to a gene: 14. The CDR3 bases are TGTGCCAGCAGACGGGCCGGGCGGGGGGTGGCAAATGAGCAGTTCTTC. Amino acids: CASRRAGRGVANEQFF.